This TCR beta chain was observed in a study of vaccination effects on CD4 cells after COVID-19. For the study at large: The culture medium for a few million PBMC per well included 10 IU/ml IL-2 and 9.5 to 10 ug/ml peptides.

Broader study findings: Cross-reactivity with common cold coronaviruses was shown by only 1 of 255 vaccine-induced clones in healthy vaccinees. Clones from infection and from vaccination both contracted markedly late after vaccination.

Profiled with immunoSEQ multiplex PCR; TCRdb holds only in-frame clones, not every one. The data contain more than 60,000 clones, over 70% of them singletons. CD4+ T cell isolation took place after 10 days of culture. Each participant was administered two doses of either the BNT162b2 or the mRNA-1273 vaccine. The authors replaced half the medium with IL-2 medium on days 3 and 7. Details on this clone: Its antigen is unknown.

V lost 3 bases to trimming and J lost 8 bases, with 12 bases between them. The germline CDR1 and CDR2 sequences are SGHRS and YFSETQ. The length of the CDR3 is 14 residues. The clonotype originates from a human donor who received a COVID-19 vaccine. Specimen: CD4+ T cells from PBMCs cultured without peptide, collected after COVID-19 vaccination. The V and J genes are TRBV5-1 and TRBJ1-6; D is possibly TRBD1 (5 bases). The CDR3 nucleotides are TGCGCCAGCAGCTCCAGGGAAGCGGATTCACCCCTCCACTTT. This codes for CASSSREADSPLHF.